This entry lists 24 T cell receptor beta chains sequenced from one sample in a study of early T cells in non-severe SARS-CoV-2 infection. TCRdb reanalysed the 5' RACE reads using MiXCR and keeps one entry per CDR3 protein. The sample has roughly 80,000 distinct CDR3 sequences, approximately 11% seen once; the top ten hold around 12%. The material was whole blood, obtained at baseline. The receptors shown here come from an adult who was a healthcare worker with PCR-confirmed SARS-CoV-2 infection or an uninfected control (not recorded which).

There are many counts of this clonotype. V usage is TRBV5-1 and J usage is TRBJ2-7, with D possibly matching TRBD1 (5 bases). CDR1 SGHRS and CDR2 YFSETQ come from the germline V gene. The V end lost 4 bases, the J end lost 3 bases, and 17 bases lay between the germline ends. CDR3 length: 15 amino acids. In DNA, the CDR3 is TGCGCCAGCAGCACCCGAGTCCAAGACAGCTACGAGCAGTACTTC. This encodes CASSTRVQDSYEQYF.

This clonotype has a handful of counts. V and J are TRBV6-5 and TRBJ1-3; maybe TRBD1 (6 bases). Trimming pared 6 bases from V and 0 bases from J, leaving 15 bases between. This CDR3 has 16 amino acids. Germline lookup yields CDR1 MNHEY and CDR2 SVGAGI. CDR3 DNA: TGTGCCAGCAGCCAACCCGGCAGGGGCTCTGGAAACACCATATATTTT. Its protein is CASSQPGRGSGNTIYF.

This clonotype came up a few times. CDR3 DNA sequence: TGTGCCAGCAGCCCACAGGGAACCGGGGAGCTGTTTTTT. This sequence encodes CASSPQGTGELFF. The chain uses TRBV14 and TRBJ2-2, with D tentatively TRBD1 (6 bases). V gave up 4 bases and J gave up 5 bases, with 8 bases separating them. The CDR3 length is 13 residues. The V gene's germline CDR1 is SGHDN and CDR2 FVKESK. The full variable domain, its missing parts supplied by reference TRBV14 and TRBJ2-2, is EAGVTQFPSHSVIEKGQTVTLRCDPISGHDNLYWYRRVMGKEIKFLLHFVKESKQDESGMPNNRFLAERTGGTYSTLKVQPAELEDSGVYFCASSPQGTGELFFGEGSRLTVL.

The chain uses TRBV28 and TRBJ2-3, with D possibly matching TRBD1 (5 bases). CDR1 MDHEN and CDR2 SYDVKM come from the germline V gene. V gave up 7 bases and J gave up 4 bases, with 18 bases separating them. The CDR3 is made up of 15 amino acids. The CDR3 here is CASTSPSQGSDTQYF. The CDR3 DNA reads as TGTGCCAGCACCAGTCCTTCCCAGGGATCAGATACGCAGTATTTT.

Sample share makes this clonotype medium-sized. Here the CDR3 reads CASSLLLSGGASTGELFF. In nucleotides, the CDR3 is TGTGCCAGCAGCCTCCTACTCAGCGGGGGGGCTTCCACCGGGGAGCTGTTTTTT. V and J are TRBV4-2 and TRBJ2-2, with 10 bases identical to TRBD2. CDR1 is LGHNA, CDR2 YNFKEQ, per germline. This CDR3 has 18 residues. The V and J ends lost 4 bases and 4 bases, in that order; junction bases with no gene match: 12.

This chain's CDR3 is CASTPTGASRFYGYTF. The CDR3 bases are TGTGCCAGCACCCCCACGGGGGCCAGCCGATTCTATGGCTACACCTTC. The chain employs TRBV6-5 and TRBJ1-2; possible D gene TRBD1, 6 bases. CDR1 and CDR2 (germline): MNHEY, SVGAGI. V lost 7 bases and J 4 bases, leaving 22 bases between the germline ends. This CDR3 spans 16 amino acids.

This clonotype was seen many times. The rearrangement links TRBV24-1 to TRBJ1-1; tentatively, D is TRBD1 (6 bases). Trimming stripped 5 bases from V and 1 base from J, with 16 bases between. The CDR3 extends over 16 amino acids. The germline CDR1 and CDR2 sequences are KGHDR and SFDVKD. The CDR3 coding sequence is TGTGCCACCAGTGGTCAGGGGTCGAGGAGGAACACTGAAGCTTTCTTT. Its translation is CATSGQGSRRNTEAFF.

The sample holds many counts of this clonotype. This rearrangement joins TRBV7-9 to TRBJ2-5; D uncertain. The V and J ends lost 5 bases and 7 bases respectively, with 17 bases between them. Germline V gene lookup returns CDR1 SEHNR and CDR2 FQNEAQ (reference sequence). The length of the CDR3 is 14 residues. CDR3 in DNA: TGTGCCAGCAGCAAAATCAGCGAGGATTGGACCCAGTACTTC. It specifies CASSKISEDWTQYF.

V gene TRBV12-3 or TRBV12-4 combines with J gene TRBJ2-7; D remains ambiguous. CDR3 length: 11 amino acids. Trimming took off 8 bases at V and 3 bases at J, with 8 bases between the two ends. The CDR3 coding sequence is TGTGCCAGCCCTGGGGTCTACGAGCAGTACTTC. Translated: CASPGVYEQYF.

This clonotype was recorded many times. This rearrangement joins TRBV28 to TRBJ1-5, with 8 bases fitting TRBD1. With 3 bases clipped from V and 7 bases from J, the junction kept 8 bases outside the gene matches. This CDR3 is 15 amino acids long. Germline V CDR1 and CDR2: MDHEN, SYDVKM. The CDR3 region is CASSLSTGGQQPQHF. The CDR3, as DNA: TGTGCCAGCAGTTTGTCCACAGGGGGTCAACAGCCCCAGCATTTT.

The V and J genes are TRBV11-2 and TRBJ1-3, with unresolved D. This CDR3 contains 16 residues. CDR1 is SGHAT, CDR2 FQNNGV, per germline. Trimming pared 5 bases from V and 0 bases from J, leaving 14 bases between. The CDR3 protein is CASSPQTLNSGNTIYF. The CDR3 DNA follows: TGTGCCAGCAGCCCTCAAACCCTTAACTCTGGAAACACCATATATTTT. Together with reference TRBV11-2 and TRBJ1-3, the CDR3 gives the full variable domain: EAGVAQSPRYKIIEKRQSVAFWCNPISGHATLYWYQQILGQGPKLLIQFQNNGVVDDSQLPKDRFSAERLKGVDSTLKIQPAKLEDSAVYLCASSPQTLNSGNTIYFGEGSWLTVV.

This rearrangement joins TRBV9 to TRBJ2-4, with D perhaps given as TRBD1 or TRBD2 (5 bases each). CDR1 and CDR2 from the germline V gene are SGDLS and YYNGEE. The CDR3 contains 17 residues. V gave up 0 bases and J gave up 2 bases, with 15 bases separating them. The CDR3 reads CASSVDPQEGTKNIQYF. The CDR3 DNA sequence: TGTGCCAGCAGCGTAGACCCACAAGAGGGGACCAAAAACATTCAGTACTTC.

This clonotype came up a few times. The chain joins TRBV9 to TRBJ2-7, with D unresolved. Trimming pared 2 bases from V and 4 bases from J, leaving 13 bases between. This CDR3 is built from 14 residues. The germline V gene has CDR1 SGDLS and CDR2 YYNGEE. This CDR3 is CASSVNGLGYEQYF. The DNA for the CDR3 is TGTGCCAGCAGCGTCAACGGGCTCGGATACGAGCAGTACTTC.

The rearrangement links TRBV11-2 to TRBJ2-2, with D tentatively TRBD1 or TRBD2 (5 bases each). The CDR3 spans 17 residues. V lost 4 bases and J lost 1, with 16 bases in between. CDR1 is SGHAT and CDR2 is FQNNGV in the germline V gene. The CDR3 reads CASSSPRGAGNTGELFF. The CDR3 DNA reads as TGTGCCAGCAGCTCTCCCCGTGGGGCGGGGAACACCGGGGAGCTGTTTTTT.

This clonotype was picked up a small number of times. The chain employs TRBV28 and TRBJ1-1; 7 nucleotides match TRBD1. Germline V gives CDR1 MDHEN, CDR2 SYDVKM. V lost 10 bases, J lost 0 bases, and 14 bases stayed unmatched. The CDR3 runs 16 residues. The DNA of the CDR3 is TGTGCCACCATTAGACCCGAGGGACAGATGAACACTGAAGCTTTCTTT. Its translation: CATIRPEGQMNTEAFF.

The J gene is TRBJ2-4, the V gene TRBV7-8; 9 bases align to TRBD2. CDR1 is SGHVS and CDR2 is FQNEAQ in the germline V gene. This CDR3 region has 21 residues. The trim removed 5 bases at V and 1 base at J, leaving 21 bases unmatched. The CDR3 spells CASSQTSRGLAFAGAKNIQYF. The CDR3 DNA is TGTGCCAGCAGCCAAACCTCCCGGGGACTAGCTTTCGCGGGGGCCAAAAACATTCAGTACTTC. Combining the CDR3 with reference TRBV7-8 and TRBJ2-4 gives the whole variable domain GAGVSQSPRYKVAKRGQDVALRCDPISGHVSLFWYQQALGQGPEFLTYFQNEAQLDKSGLPSDRFFAERPEGSVSTLKIQRTQQEDSAVYLCASSQTSRGLAFAGAKNIQYFGAGTRLSVL.

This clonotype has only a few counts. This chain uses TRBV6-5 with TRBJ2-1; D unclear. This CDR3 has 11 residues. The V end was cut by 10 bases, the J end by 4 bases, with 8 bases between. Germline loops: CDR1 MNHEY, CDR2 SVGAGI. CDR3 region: CATVLYNEQFF. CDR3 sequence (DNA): TGTGCCACCGTCCTTTACAATGAGCAGTTCTTC.

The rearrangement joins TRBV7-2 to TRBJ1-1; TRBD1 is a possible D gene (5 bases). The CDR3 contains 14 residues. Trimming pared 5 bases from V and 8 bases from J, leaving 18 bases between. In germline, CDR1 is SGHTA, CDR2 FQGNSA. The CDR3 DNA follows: TGTGCCAGCAGCCCGACGAGGAGTGGGGGAGAAGCTTTCTTT. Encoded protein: CASSPTRSGGEAFF.

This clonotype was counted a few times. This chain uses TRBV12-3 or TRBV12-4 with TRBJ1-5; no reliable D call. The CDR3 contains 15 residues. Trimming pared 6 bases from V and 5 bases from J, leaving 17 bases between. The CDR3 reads CASSPATARHQPQHF. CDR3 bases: TGTGCCAGCAGCCCCGCGACTGCGCGCCATCAGCCCCAGCATTTT.

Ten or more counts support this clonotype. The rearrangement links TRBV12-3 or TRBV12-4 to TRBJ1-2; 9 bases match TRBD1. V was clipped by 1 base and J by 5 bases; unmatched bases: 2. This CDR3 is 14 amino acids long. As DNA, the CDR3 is TGTGCCAGCAGTTTAGGGACAGGGGAATATGGCTACACCTTC. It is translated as CASSLGTGEYGYTF.

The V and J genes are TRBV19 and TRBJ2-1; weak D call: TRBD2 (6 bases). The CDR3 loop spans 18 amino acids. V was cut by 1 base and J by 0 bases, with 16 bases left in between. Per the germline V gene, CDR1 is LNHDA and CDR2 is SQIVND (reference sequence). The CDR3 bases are TGTGCCAGTAGTATAGTCTCGGGACTCCTAAGCTCCTACAATGAGCAGTTCTTC. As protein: CASSIVSGLLSSYNEQFF.

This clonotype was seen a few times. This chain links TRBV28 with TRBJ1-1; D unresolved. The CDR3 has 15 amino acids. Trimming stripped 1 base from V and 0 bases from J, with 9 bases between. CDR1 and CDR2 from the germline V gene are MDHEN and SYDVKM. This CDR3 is CASSLLIRVNTEAFF. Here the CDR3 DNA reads TGTGCCAGCAGTTTATTGATCCGAGTGAACACTGAAGCTTTCTTT.

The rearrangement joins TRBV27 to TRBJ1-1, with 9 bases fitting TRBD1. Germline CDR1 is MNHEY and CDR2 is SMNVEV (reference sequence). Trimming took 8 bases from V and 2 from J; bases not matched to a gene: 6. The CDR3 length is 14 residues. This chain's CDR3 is CASPGQGTNTEAFF. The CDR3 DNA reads TGTGCCAGCCCGGGACAGGGAACAAACACTGAAGCTTTCTTT.

The CDR3 region has the DNA TGTGCCAGCAGTTCTCCGGGAGAGACCGGGGAGACCCAGTACTTC. Its protein product is CASSSPGETGETQYF. The V and J genes are TRBV28 and TRBJ2-5; the D gene is possibly TRBD2 (6 bases). CDR3 size: 15 residues. V lost 4 bases to trimming and J lost 5 bases, with 17 bases between them. Per germline, CDR1 MDHEN and CDR2 SYDVKM.